These T cell receptor beta chains were read from a single sample in a study of read filtering for tumor transcriptome and immune sequencing. TCRdb recomputed calls from the reads with MiXCR, one row per CDR3 protein. Of 48,000 or so distinct CDR3 sequences listed, roughly 20% are singletons. Sequencing was carried out using a population of CD138-negative cells sorted from bone marrow. Receptors originate from a donor over 35 with multiple myeloma. The CDR3 runs from the conserved cysteine through the conserved F or W. Fields, in order: V gene, J gene, D gene, clone size, CDR3 length, CDR3 protein, CDR3 DNA. The D gene is left open where the match is weak. Clone size appears in some rows only: once, few, many, or a class for an expanded clone.

V: TRBV7-2; J: TRBJ2-1; D: TRBD1; size: many; length: 15; CDR3: CASSPQRGGQGYKFF; DNA: TGTGCCAGCAGCCCCCAGCGTGGGGGACAGGGCTATAAGTTCTTC
V: TRBV7-2; J: TRBJ2-1; D: -; size: many; length: 13; CDR3: CASTLSGGDEQFF; DNA: TGTGCCAGCACCTTAAGCGGCGGAGATGAGCAGTTCTTC
V: TRBV7-2; J: TRBJ2-2; D: -; size: many; length: 17; CDR3: CASSPPHLATNTGELFF; DNA: TGTGCCAGCAGCCCGCCCCATCTAGCGACGAACACCGGGGAGCTGTTTTTT
V: TRBV27; J: TRBJ1-1; D: -; size: many; length: 13; CDR3: CASSWQMNTEAFF; DNA: TGTGCCAGCAGTTGGCAGATGAACACTGAAGCTTTCTTT
V: TRBV7-2; J: TRBJ1-3; D: -; size: -; length: 14; CDR3: CASRLGVSGNTIYF; DNA: TGTGCCAGCCGCCTGGGCGTCTCTGGAAACACCATATATTTT
V: TRBV12-3/TRBV12-4; J: TRBJ1-3; D: TRBD1; size: many; length: 15; CDR3: CASRRTGGSGNTIYF; DNA: TGTGCCAGCAGACGGACAGGGGGCTCTGGAAACACCATATATTTT
V: TRBV5-1; J: TRBJ1-6; D: -; size: many; length: 13; CDR3: CASSLEGDSPLHF; DNA: TGCGCCAGCAGCTTGGAGGGGGACTCACCCCTCCACTTT
V: TRBV7-7; J: TRBJ2-2; D: TRBD1; size: few; length: 15; CDR3: CASSSARQGTGELFF; DNA: TGTGCTAGCAGCTCCGCCCGACAGGGGACCGGGGAGCTGTTTTTT
V: TRBV3-1; J: TRBJ1-1; D: -; size: medium-sized; length: 14; CDR3: CASSRQGRNTEAFF; DNA: TGTGCCAGCAGCCGCCAGGGGAGGAACACTGAAGCTTTCTTT
V: TRBV6-4; J: TRBJ2-1; D: TRBD2; size: medium-sized; length: 15; CDR3: CASSEREGLVNEQFF; DNA: TGTGCCAGCAGTGAGCGGGAGGGCCTAGTCAATGAGCAGTTCTTC
V: TRBV7-3; J: TRBJ2-2; D: -; size: many; length: 16; CDR3: CASSLHDGRGTGELFF; DNA: TGTGCCAGCAGCCTCCACGACGGGAGAGGCACCGGGGAGCTGTTTTTT
V: TRBV19; J: TRBJ2-5; D: TRBD1; size: -; length: 16; CDR3: CASSMVTGGAGETQYF; DNA: TGTGCCAGTAGCATGGTGACAGGGGGCGCGGGAGAGACCCAGTACTTC
V: TRBV28; J: TRBJ1-1; D: -; size: many; length: 15; CDR3: CASSSSGVGGTEAFF; DNA: TGTGCCAGCAGTTCGTCGGGCGTCGGGGGCACTGAAGCTTTCTTT
V: TRBV12-3/TRBV12-4; J: TRBJ1-5; D: -; size: many; length: 14; CDR3: CASRSSYNRQPQHF; DNA: TGTGCCAGCAGAAGTTCCTATAATCGTCAGCCCCAGCATTTT
V: TRBV12-3/TRBV12-4; J: TRBJ2-7; D: -; size: -; length: 15; CDR3: CASSFASTSSYEQYF; DNA: TGTGCCAGCAGTTTCGCCTCAACGAGCTCCTACGAGCAGTACTTC
V: TRBV6-5; J: TRBJ2-7; D: TRBD2; size: many; length: 16; CDR3: CASSVLPASGSYEQYF; DNA: TGTGCCAGCAGTGTTCTGCCGGCTAGCGGGAGCTACGAGCAGTACTTC
V: TRBV27; J: TRBJ2-7; D: TRBD2; size: many; length: 16; CDR3: CASSLWLAGGPHEQYF; DNA: TGTGCCAGCAGTTTATGGCTAGCGGGAGGGCCACACGAGCAGTACTTC
V: TRBV12-5; J: TRBJ2-3; D: -; size: many; length: 12; CDR3: CASGLGGTRGSF; DNA: TGTGCTAGTGGTTTGGGCGGGACCAGGGGATCTTTT
V: TRBV6-5; J: TRBJ1-1; D: -; size: many; length: 12; CDR3: CASSYGGQRAFF; DNA: TGTGCCAGCAGTTACGGGGGGCAAAGAGCTTTCTTT
V: TRBV27; J: TRBJ2-5; D: TRBD1; size: many; length: 14; CDR3: CASLLGTAQETQYF; DNA: TGTGCCAGCCTATTAGGGACAGCCCAAGAGACCCAGTACTTC
V: TRBV28; J: TRBJ1-4; D: -; size: many; length: 15; CDR3: CASSPATGGHEKLFF; DNA: TGTGCCAGCAGTCCCGCGACGGGAGGTCATGAAAAACTGTTTTTT
V: TRBV29-1; J: TRBJ1-4; D: TRBD1; size: many; length: 12; CDR3: CSVRTGYEKLFF; DNA: TGCAGCGTTCGGACAGGGTACGAAAAACTGTTTTTT
V: TRBV7-3; J: TRBJ2-1; D: -; size: many; length: 13; CDR3: CASSDPDSNEQFF; DNA: TGTGCCAGCAGCGACCCGGACAGCAATGAGCAGTTCTTC
V: TRBV12-3/TRBV12-4; J: TRBJ1-2; D: -; size: -; length: 13; CDR3: CASSTRTGTGYTF; DNA: TGTGCCAGCAGTACCCGCACAGGGACCGGCTACACCTTC
V: TRBV20-1; J: TRBJ2-7; D: -; size: -; length: 12; CDR3: CSAGRTPDEQYF; DNA: TGCAGTGCTGGTAGGACTCCTGATGAGCAGTACTTC
V: TRBV29-1; J: TRBJ2-7; D: TRBD1; size: many; length: 13; CDR3: CSVAGTGFYEQYF; DNA: TGCAGCGTTGCCGGGACAGGCTTCTACGAGCAGTACTTC
V: TRBV7-2; J: TRBJ2-1; D: TRBD1; size: -; length: 14; CDR3: CASSLRTGVNEPFF; DNA: TGTGCCAGCAGCTTGCGGACAGGGGTGAATGAGCCGTTCTTC
V: TRBV3-1; J: TRBJ2-7; D: -; size: few; length: 14; CDR3: CASSQFGDWNEQYF; DNA: TGTGCCAGCAGCCAGTTCGGGGACTGGAACGAGCAGTACTTC
V: TRBV24-1; J: TRBJ2-6; D: -; size: many; length: 19; CDR3: CATSDSLGGIRSGANVLTF; DNA: TGTGCCACCAGTGATTCCTTAGGGGGGATCCGCTCTGGGGCCAACGTCCTGACTTTC
V: TRBV4-1; J: TRBJ1-5; D: -; size: few; length: 16; CDR3: CASSPGGNPLNQPQHF; DNA: TGCGCCAGCAGCCCCGGTGGGAATCCCCTCAATCAGCCCCAGCATTTT
V: TRBV10-2; J: TRBJ2-1; D: -; size: medium-sized; length: 12; CDR3: CASYGGSNEQFF; DNA: TGCGCCAGCTACGGAGGGTCCAATGAGCAGTTCTTC
V: TRBV20-1; J: TRBJ1-1; D: -; size: many; length: 12; CDR3: CSVQAGDTEAFF; DNA: TGCAGCGTACAGGCGGGAGACACTGAAGCTTTCTTT
V: TRBV20-1; J: TRBJ2-5; D: -; size: many; length: 12; CDR3: CSAIPGTETQYF; DNA: TGCAGTGCTATCCCAGGGACGGAGACCCAGTACTTC
V: TRBV7-9; J: TRBJ2-5; D: -; size: many; length: 16; CDR3: CASSSPGLRYQETQYF; DNA: TGTGCCAGCAGCTCCCCGGGACTGAGGTACCAAGAGACCCAGTACTTC
V: TRBV20-1; J: TRBJ1-5; D: -; size: many; length: 18; CDR3: CSASPAPGGAVAGQPQHF; DNA: TGCAGTGCTAGCCCCGCTCCGGGGGGCGCGGTAGCCGGGCAGCCCCAGCATTTT
V: TRBV6-2/TRBV6-3; J: TRBJ2-7; D: -; size: many; length: 15; CDR3: CASRKRQAFTYEQYF; DNA: TGTGCCAGCAGAAAGCGGCAGGCCTTCACCTACGAGCAGTACTTC
V: TRBV6-6; J: TRBJ2-2; D: -; size: many; length: 14; CDR3: CASRNSGELGELFF; DNA: TGTGCCAGCAGGAATTCAGGAGAACTCGGGGAGCTGTTTTTT
V: TRBV7-7; J: TRBJ2-5; D: -; size: -; length: 15; CDR3: CASSLAGVRGETQYF; DNA: TGCGCTAGCAGCTTAGCAGGGGTGAGAGGAGAGACCCAGTACTTC
V: TRBV27; J: TRBJ2-5; D: -; size: many; length: 11; CDR3: CATGTSVTQYF; DNA: TGTGCCACGGGGACCTCGGTGACCCAGTACTTC
V: TRBV20-1; J: TRBJ2-3; D: -; size: many; length: 15; CDR3: CSARGGQGRTDTQYF; DNA: TGCAGTGCTAGAGGCGGGCAGGGGCGCACAGATACGCAGTATTTT
V: TRBV7-2; J: TRBJ2-3; D: TRBD1; size: many; length: 14; CDR3: CASSLSVGQDTQYF; DNA: TGTGCCAGCAGCTTAAGTGTGGGACAGGATACGCAGTATTTT
V: TRBV24-1; J: TRBJ2-1; D: -; size: few; length: 15; CDR3: CATSEGTNPYNEQFF; DNA: TGTGCCACCAGTGAGGGGACCAACCCCTACAATGAGCAGTTCTTC
V: TRBV28; J: TRBJ2-7; D: TRBD2; size: many; length: 14; CDR3: CASSTTSGRAGGYF; DNA: TGTGCCAGCAGTACTACTAGCGGGAGGGCCGGGGGGTACTTC
V: TRBV24-1; J: TRBJ2-1; D: -; size: -; length: 15; CDR3: CATSDRRAGLDEQFF; DNA: TGTGCCACCAGTGATAGGAGGGCGGGGTTGGATGAGCAGTTCTTC
V: TRBV11-2; J: TRBJ1-1; D: -; size: many; length: 15; CDR3: CASSLAGFLNTEAFF; DNA: TGTGCCAGCAGCTTAGCGGGGTTCCTGAACACTGAAGCTTTCTTT
V: TRBV29-1; J: TRBJ1-2; D: -; size: few; length: 15; CDR3: CSVEGSLESNYGYTF; DNA: TGCAGCGTTGAAGGGTCGTTGGAGTCTAACTATGGCTACACCTTC
V: TRBV20-1; J: TRBJ2-1; D: TRBD2; size: many; length: 19; CDR3: CSARRKGLAGSGSYNEQFF; DNA: TGCAGTGCTAGACGGAAGGGACTAGCTGGCTCGGGCTCCTACAATGAGCAGTTCTTC